These T cell receptor beta chains were read from a single sample in a study of blood T cell repertoires in COVID-19. TCRdb keeps only in-frame clones here, not all; method: immunoSEQ multiplex PCR. The sample records approximately 300,000 clones, 85% to 95% being singletons. The sequencing sample was made of PBMCs or T cells enriched from blood (not recorded which). Receptor source: a young woman who had been exposed to COVID-19. The CDR3 runs from the conserved cysteine through the conserved F or W.

TRBJ2-5 | TRBV18 | CASSPPGQGQETQYF
TRBJ2-3 | TRBV7-2 | CASSLVGFTDTQYF
TRBJ2-7 | TRBV7-9 | CASRGPGGETYEQYF
TRBJ2-7 | TRBV27 | CASSLTRASYEQYF
TRBJ2-1 | TRBV9 | CASSVGQGSSYNEQFF
TRBJ2-1 | TRBV5-1 | CASSLVGGALNEQFF
TRBJ1-1 | TRBV11-1 | CASSSRWANTEAFF
TRBJ2-7 | TRBV5-4 | CASSFSRQGAPYEQYF
TRBJ1-2 | TRBV2 | CASSEGRGYGYTF
TRBJ1-1 | TRBV29-1 | CSVAGQTNTEAFF
TRBJ2-1 | TRBV7-8 | CASSSTSGGSRSYNEQFF
TRBJ1-2 | TRBV19 | CASSPGQVRYGYTF
TRBJ1-2 | TRBV6-5 | CASSYGAAAYGYTF
TRBJ2-3 | TRBV2 | CASSETTGGAPTDTQYF
TRBJ1-4 | TRBV14 | CASSQGWGANEKLFF
TRBJ1-1 | TRBV4-1 | CASSQENRGSTEAFF
TRBJ2-3 | TRBV4-1 | CASSQAPGQSTDTQYF
TRBJ1-1 | TRBV29-1 | CSVDRGVNTEAFF
TRBJ2-1 | TRBV9 | CASSPQRAAYNEQFF
TRBJ1-1 | TRBV27 | CASSLSYITLVRGQSTEAFF
TRBJ2-2 | TRBV5-1 | CASSRGTSGVAGELFF
TRBJ1-1 | TRBV10-3 | CAITRAHGGDTEAFF
TRBJ2-5 | TRBV2 | CASGGTGETQYF
TRBJ2-7 | TRBV6-2/TRBV6-3 | CASSYSSGGSYEQYF
TRBJ2-3 | TRBV5-5 | CASSWGQGFGTDTQYF
TRBJ2-7 | TRBV2 | CASRLAGPLYEQYF
TRBJ1-2 | TRBV5-1 | CASSLMGQGNPTGYGYTF
TRBJ1-2 | TRBV19 | CATNRGTGGNYGYTF
TRBJ1-5 | TRBV7-9 | CASSLGQQGQPQHF
TRBJ1-2 | TRBV13 | CASSNRQGRGDYGYTF
TRBJ1-2 | TRBV19 | CASSFRQGPLRDYGYTF
TRBJ2-3 | TRBV19 | CASSIEARQGGGNTDTQYF
TRBJ1-5 | TRBV12-3/TRBV12-4 | CASSRNRDQPQHF
TRBJ1-1 | TRBV2 | CASRGRDRGRTAFF
TRBJ1-2 | TRBV9 | CASSVQSNYGYTF
TRBJ2-7 | TRBV29-1 | CSGAGSSEPSYEQYF
TRBJ2-7 | TRBV27 | CASSFQGRGLGYEQYF
TRBJ2-2 | TRBV19 | CATAGLAGESGRELFF
TRBJ1-1 | TRBV5-4 | CASSPGMGNTEAFF
TRBJ1-1 | TRBV9 | CASSDPQGATTEAFF
TRBJ1-1 | TRBV5-1 | CASSFVGQGARTEAFF
TRBJ1-5 | TRBV7-9 | CASSLGDRGWENQPQHF
TRBJ1-2 | TRBV7-2 | CASSLAQGSYGYTF
TRBJ1-1 | TRBV4-3 | CASSQGYRQGGMRNTEAFF